These T cell receptor beta chains were read from a single sample in a study of shared clonotypes between healthy human individuals. The table came from immunoSEQ multiplex PCR; TCRdb's copy has only in-frame clones and leaves some out. The sample contains more than 400,000 clones, about 85% of which appear only once. The sample was PBMCs. These receptors originate from a woman between 40 and 50 years old in good health. Some clones in this sample may be carry-over from other donors' samples. CDR3s include the opening cysteine and the closing phenylalanine or tryptophan. A D gene is named only where the DNA matches it firmly. Not all rows give a size; the values are once, few, many and, for expanded clones, a class.

d_call,j_call,clone_size,v_call,cdr3_length,cdr3_nt,cdr3_aa
TRBD2,TRBJ2-5,few,TRBV7-2,15,TGTGCCAGCAGCACCGGGACTAGCACCCCAGAGACCCAGTACTTC,CASSTGTSTPETQYF
TRBD2,TRBJ2-1,NA,TRBV6-6,14,TGTGCCAGCAGGGAGCGGGAGGGCCCCAATGAGCAGTTCTTC,CASREREGPNEQFF
TRBD2,TRBJ2-3,NA,TRBV5-6,16,TGTGCCAGCAGCTCGCGGACTAGCGGATCTGGTGATACGCAGTATTTT,CASSSRTSGSGDTQYF
NA,TRBJ2-5,few,TRBV11-2,13,TGTGCCAGCAGCTCCCCTGGAGCTGGGGGCCGGTACTTC,CASSSPGAGGRYF
TRBD1,TRBJ2-1,NA,TRBV28,14,TGTGCCAGCAGCGAGCAGGGGGAGTACAATGAGCAGTTCTTC,CASSEQGEYNEQFF
NA,TRBJ2-3,NA,TRBV5-6,14,TGTGCCAGCAGCTTGTCGAGGGGTACAGATACGCAGTATTTT,CASSLSRGTDTQYF
NA,TRBJ1-2,NA,TRBV28,12,TGTGCCAGCAGCCAAGCGGCCTATGGCTACACCTTC,CASSQAAYGYTF
NA,TRBJ2-7,NA,TRBV4-2,14,TGTGCCAGCAGCCAAGGAGTCAGAAACTACGAGCAGTACTTC,CASSQGVRNYEQYF
TRBD1,TRBJ2-7,NA,TRBV4-1,18,TGCGCCAGCAGCCAAGATGTGGACAGGGACCCTTACTCCTACGAGCAGTACTTC,CASSQDVDRDPYSYEQYF
NA,TRBJ2-1,NA,TRBV19,16,TGTGCCAGTAGTATAGGGGGAGCTTTGGGATACAATGAGCAGTTCTTC,CASSIGGALGYNEQFF
NA,TRBJ2-1,NA,TRBV25-1,12,TGTGCCAGCAGTGAATATGACCATGAGCAGTTCTTC,CASSEYDHEQFF
TRBD1,TRBJ1-2,NA,TRBV7-2,16,TGTGCCAGCAGCCTAAACAGCAGGGGGCAGAACTATGGCTACACCTTC,CASSLNSRGQNYGYTF
NA,TRBJ2-3,once,TRBV4-1,17,TGCGCCAGCAGCCAAGTAAGTCCGGGCAGAAGCACAGATACGCAGTATTTT,CASSQVSPGRSTDTQYF
TRBD2,TRBJ2-7,NA,TRBV10-3,16,TGTGCCATCACCCCAGGGGGTAGCGGGAGGAACGGGGAGCAGTACTTC,CAITPGGSGRNGEQYF
NA,TRBJ1-1,NA,TRBV2,15,TGTGCCAGCAGTGATCATACGGTGGGCTACACTGAAGCTTTCTTT,CASSDHTVGYTEAFF
TRBD1,TRBJ2-7,NA,TRBV6-5,15,TGTGCCAGCAGTTACTGGGACAGTAGGGCGGTCGAGCAGTACTTC,CASSYWDSRAVEQYF
TRBD1,TRBJ2-2,NA,TRBV30,13,TGTGCCTGGAGTGGGACAGGGTCCGGGGAGCTGTTTTTT,CAWSGTGSGELFF
NA,TRBJ2-2,NA,TRBV27,17,TGTGCCAGCACCCCTTACCCCTCTAGCGCCCTCACCGGGGAGCTGTTTTTT,CASTPYPSSALTGELFF
NA,TRBJ1-5,NA,TRBV11-2,13,TGTGCCAGCAGCTTAGATCATTCTCGGCCCCAGCATTTT,CASSLDHSRPQHF
NA,TRBJ2-2,NA,TRBV30,16,TGTGCCTGGAGCGAACAGGGAGTTGGGGACACCGGGGAGCTGTTTTTT,CAWSEQGVGDTGELFF
TRBD1,TRBJ2-6,many,TRBV9,18,TGTGCCAGCAGCGTCACAACTGCAGGGGGCTCTGGGGCCAACGTCCTGACTTTC,CASSVTTAGGSGANVLTF
NA,TRBJ1-1,NA,TRBV9,15,TGTGCCAGCAGCGCCGGAGGGGGGAGGAACACTGAAGCTTTCTTT,CASSAGGGRNTEAFF
NA,TRBJ1-4,NA,TRBV2,14,TGTGCCAGCACCGACGGGGCAACTAATGAAAAACTGTTTTTT,CASTDGATNEKLFF
TRBD2,TRBJ2-1,once,TRBV5-1,15,TGCGCCAGCGGACTAGCGTCAATTAACTACAATGAGCAGTTCTTC,CASGLASINYNEQFF
TRBD1,TRBJ2-5,NA,TRBV11-2,15,TGTGCCAGCAGCCCTCGACAGGGAAAACAAGAGACCCAGTACTTC,CASSPRQGKQETQYF
TRBD1,TRBJ1-6,NA,TRBV5-1,15,TGCGCCAGCAGCTTGGCTGCACAGGGGAATTCACCCCTCCACTTT,CASSLAAQGNSPLHF
TRBD1,TRBJ2-5,NA,TRBV10-2,15,TGCGCCAGCAGTGAGTCTGGGACAGGGGGGGAGACCCAGTACTTC,CASSESGTGGETQYF
NA,TRBJ1-5,many,TRBV7-3,13,TGTGCCAGCAGCGCAGACAGTCATCAGCCCCAGCATTTT,CASSADSHQPQHF
NA,TRBJ2-7,NA,TRBV28,12,TGTGCCAGCATTGCAGGAGCCTACGAGCAGTACTTC,CASIAGAYEQYF
TRBD1,TRBJ1-1,NA,TRBV28,15,TGTGCCAGCAGTCCAGGGGGGGGCGCGGGCACTGAAGCTTTCTTT,CASSPGGGAGTEAFF
NA,TRBJ1-3,NA,TRBV4-2,16,TGTGCCAGCAGCCAAGTGTCCAGGACCTCTGGAAACACCATATATTTT,CASSQVSRTSGNTIYF
NA,TRBJ1-5,NA,TRBV30,13,TGTGCCTGGGGAGGGTCCGGCGGTCAGCCCCAGCATTTT,CAWGGSGGQPQHF